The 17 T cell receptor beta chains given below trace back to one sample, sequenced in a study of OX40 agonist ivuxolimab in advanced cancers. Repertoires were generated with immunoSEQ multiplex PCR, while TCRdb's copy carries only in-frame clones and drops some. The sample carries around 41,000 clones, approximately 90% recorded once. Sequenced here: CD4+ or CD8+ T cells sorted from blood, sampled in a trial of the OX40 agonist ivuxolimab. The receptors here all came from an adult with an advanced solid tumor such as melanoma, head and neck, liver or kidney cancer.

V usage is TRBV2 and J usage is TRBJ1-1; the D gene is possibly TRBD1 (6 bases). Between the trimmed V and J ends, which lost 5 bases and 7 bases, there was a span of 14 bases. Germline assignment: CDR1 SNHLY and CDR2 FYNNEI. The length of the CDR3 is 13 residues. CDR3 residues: CASSFVGAVEAFF. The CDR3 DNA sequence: TGTGCCAGCAGTTTCGTGGGGGCAGTTGAAGCTTTCTTT.

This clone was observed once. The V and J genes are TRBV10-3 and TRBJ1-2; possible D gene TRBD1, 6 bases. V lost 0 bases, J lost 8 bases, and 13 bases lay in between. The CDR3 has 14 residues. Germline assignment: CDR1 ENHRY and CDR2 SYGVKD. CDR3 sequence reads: CAISESDRQNGYTF. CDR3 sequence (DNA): TGTGCCATCAGTGAGTCAGACAGGCAAAACGGCTACACCTTC.

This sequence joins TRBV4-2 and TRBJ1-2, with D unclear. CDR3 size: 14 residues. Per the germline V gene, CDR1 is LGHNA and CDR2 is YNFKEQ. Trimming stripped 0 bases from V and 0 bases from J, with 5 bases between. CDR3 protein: CASSQDKTNYGYTF. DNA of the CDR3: TGTGCCAGCAGCCAAGATAAGACTAACTATGGCTACACCTTC.

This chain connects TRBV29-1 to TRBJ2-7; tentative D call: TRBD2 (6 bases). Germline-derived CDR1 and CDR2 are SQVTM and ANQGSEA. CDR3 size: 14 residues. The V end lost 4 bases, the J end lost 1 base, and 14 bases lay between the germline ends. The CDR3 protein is CSVVGGLGSYEQYF. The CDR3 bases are TGCAGCGTTGTGGGGGGTTTGGGTTCCTACGAGCAGTACTTC.

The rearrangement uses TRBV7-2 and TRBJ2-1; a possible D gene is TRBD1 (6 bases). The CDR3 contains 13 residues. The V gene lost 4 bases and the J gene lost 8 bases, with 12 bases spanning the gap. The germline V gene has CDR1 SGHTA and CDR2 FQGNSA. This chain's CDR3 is CASSWDTEDEQFF. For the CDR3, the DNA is TGTGCCAGCAGCTGGGACACCGAAGATGAGCAGTTCTTC.

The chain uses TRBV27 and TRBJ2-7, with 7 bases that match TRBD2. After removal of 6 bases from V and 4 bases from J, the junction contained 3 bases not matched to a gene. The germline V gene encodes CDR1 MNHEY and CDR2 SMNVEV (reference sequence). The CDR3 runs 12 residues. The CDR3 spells CASRRGGYEQYF. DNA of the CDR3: TGTGCCAGCAGGCGGGGAGGGTACGAGCAGTACTTC.

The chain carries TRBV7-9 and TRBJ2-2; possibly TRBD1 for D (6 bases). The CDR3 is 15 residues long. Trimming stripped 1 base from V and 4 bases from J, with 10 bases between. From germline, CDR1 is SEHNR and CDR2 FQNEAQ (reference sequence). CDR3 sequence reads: CASSLGQGTTGELFF. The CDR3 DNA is TGTGCCAGCAGCTTAGGGCAGGGGACCACCGGGGAGCTGTTTTTT. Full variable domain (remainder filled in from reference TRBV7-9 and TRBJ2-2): DTGVSQNPRHKITKRGQNVTFRCDPISEHNRLYWYRQTLGQGPEFLTYFQNEAQLEKSRLLSDRFSAERPKGSFSTLEIQRTEQGDSAMYLCASSLGQGTTGELFFGEGSRLTVL.

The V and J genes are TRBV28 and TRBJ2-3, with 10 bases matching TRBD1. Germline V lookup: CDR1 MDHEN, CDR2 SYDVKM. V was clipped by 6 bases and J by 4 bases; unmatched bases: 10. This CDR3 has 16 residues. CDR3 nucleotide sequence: TGTGCCAGCAGAGACAATCGAGGACAGGGGGCAGATACGCAGTATTTT. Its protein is CASRDNRGQGADTQYF.

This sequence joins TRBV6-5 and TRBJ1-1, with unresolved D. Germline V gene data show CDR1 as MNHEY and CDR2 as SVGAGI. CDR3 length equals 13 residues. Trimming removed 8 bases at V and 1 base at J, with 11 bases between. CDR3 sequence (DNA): TGTGCCAGCGAGAGGGCCCCGAACACTGAAGCTTTCTTT. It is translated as CASERAPNTEAFF.

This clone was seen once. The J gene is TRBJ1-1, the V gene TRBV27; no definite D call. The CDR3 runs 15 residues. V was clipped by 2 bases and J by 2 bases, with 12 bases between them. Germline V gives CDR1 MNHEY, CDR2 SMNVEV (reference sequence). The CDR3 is CASSLSPRSNTEAFF. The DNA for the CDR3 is TGTGCCAGCAGTTTAAGTCCCAGGAGTAACACTGAAGCTTTCTTT.

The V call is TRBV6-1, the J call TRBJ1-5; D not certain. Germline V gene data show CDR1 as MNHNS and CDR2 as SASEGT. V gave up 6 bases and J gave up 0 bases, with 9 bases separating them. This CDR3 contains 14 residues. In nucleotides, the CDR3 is TGTGCCAGCAGGGGAGGGTATAGCAATCAGCCCCAGCATTTT. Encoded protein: CASRGGYSNQPQHF.

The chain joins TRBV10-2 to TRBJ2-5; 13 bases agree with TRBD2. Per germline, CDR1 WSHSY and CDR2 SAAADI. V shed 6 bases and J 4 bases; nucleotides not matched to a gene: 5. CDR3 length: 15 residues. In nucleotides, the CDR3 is TGCGCCAGCAGGCAACTAGCGGGGGGGGGAGAGACCCAGTACTTC. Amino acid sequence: CASRQLAGGGETQYF.

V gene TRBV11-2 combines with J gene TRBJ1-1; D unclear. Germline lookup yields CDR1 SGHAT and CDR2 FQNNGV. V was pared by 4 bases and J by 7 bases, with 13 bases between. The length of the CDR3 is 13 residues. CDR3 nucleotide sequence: TGTGCCAGCAGCTCCCCCGCTGATGGTGAAGCTTTCTTT. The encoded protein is CASSSPADGEAFF. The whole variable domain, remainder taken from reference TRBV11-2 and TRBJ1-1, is EAGVAQSPRYKIIEKRQSVAFWCNPISGHATLYWYQQILGQGPKLLIQFQNNGVVDDSQLPKDRFSAERLKGVDSTLKIQPAKLEDSAVYLCASSSPADGEAFFGQGTRLTVV.

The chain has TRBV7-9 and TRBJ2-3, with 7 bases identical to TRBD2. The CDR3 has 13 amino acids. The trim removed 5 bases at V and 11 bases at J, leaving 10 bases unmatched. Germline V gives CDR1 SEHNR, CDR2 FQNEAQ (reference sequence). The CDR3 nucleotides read TGTGCCAGCAGCCCCCGAGGGCGGGAGATGCAGTATTTT. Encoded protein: CASSPRGREMQYF.

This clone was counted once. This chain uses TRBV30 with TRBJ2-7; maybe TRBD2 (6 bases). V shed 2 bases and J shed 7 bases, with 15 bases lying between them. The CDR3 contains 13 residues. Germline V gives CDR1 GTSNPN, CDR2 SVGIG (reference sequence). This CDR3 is CAWSPRPAGEQYF. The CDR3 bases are TGTGCCTGGAGTCCTCGGCCGGCGGGGGAGCAGTACTTC.

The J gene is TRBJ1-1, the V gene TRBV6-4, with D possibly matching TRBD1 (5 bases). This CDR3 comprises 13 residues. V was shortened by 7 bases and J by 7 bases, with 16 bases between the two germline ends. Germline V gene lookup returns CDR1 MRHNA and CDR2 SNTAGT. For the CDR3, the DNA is TGTGCCAGCAAACCACTCGACGGGGGTGAAGCTTTCTTT. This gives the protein CASKPLDGGEAFF.

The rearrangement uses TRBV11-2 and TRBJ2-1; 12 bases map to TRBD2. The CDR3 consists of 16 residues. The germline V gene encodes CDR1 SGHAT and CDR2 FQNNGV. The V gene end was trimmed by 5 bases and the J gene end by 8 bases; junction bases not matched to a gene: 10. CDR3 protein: CASSIWTSGNVYEQFF. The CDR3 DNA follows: TGTGCCAGCAGCATCTGGACTAGCGGGAACGTGTATGAGCAGTTCTTC.